This T cell receptor beta chain was observed in a study of monozygotic twins with inflammatory bowel disease. Each of the TCR libraries took 3500 ng of total RNA. Researchers generated cDNA in eight separate reactions per sample. TCRdb reworked the 5' RACE reads into one entry per CDR3 protein, no DNA. The sample includes 110,000 to 150,000 distinct CDR3 sequences. Study observations and caveats: A single strong IBD-associated signal or clonotype was not supported by the findings. Added variability in patient repertoires may stem from differing immunosuppressive treatments.

Regarding this clonotype: Its cognate antigen is unknown.

The CDR3 sequence is 14 residues long. Germline CDR1 is LNHDA and CDR2 is SQIVND (reference sequence). The receptor comes from a human donor with ulcerative colitis or Crohn's disease, or a healthy co-twin of an affected twin (not recorded which). The sequencing input was blood. The genes are TRBV19 and TRBJ2-3. The CDR3 sequence is CATHIWTYTDTQYF. Complete variable domain (other parts from reference TRBV19 and TRBJ2-3): DGGITQSPKYLFRKEGQNVTLSCEQNLNHDAMYWYRQDPGQGLRLIYYSQIVNDFQKGDIAEGYSVSREKKESFPLTVTSAQKNPTAFYLCATHIWTYTDTQYFGPGTRLTVL.